This T cell receptor beta chain was identified during a study of OX40 agonist ivuxolimab in advanced cancers. Study-level background: Patients undergoing dose escalation presented with hepatocellular carcinoma, melanoma, renal cell or head and neck cancer.

This clone turned up a few times. Method: immunoSEQ multiplex PCR; TCRdb's copy keeps in-frame clones and lacks some. The table lists 54,000 or so clones, roughly 84% of them singletons. This TCR came from an adult with an advanced solid tumor such as melanoma, head and neck, liver or kidney cancer. The sequencing used CD4+ or CD8+ T cells sorted from blood, collected in a trial of the OX40 agonist ivuxolimab.

CDR3 loop: CASKGQPQETQYF. The CDR3 DNA sequence: TGTGCCAGCAAGGGACAGCCCCAAGAGACCCAGTACTTC. V usage is TRBV2 and J usage is TRBJ2-5; 7 positions agree with TRBD1. CDR3 length: 13 residues. V was clipped by 7 bases and J by 1 base; unmatched bases: 3. Germline lookup yields CDR1 SNHLY and CDR2 FYNNEI.